Following are 8 T cell receptor beta chains from one sample sequenced in a study of CD8+ T cells in alopecia areata. Treatment described: oral pan-JAK inhibitor, 5-10 mg twice daily. Sequencing used cDNA as its template, made by extracting RNA and reverse transcribing it. The assay was immunoSEQ multiplex PCR, and TCRdb's table has in-frame clones only and misses some. In the table there are around 140,000 clones, about 88% of which are singletons. Source: CD8+ T cells sorted from blood, taken at week 4, from a patient treated with tofacitinib. The receptors derive from a human donor with alopecia areata.

The genes are TRBV27 and TRBJ2-7, with D possibly being TRBD1 (6 bases). Germline V lookup: CDR1 MNHEY, CDR2 SMNVEV (reference sequence). V was cut by 6 bases and J by 1 base, with 16 bases left in between. The CDR3 covers 15 residues. CDR3 sequence reads: CASRAGAHLSYEQYF. In DNA, the CDR3 is TGTGCCAGCAGGGCAGGGGCCCATCTTTCCTACGAGCAGTACTTC.

The chain has TRBV7-9 and TRBJ1-1, with D perhaps matching TRBD1 (6 bases). The CDR3 covers 12 residues. V lost 4 bases and J 7 bases, leaving 10 bases between the germline ends. Per germline, CDR1 SEHNR and CDR2 FQNEAQ (reference sequence). The CDR3 here is CASSSEGGEAFF. The CDR3, as DNA: TGTGCCAGCAGCTCAGAGGGGGGTGAAGCTTTCTTT.

The chain uses TRBV4-1 and TRBJ1-1; 9 positions match TRBD1. Looked up from germline, CDR1 is MGHRA and CDR2 is YSYEKL. Trimming at V came to 3 bases and at J to 3 bases, leaving 5 bases not matched to a gene. The CDR3 consists of 15 residues. CDR3 sequence: CASSQLGQGYTEAFF. Here the CDR3 DNA reads TGCGCCAGCAGCCAGTTGGGACAGGGCTACACTGAAGCTTTCTTT.

J is TRBJ2-4 and V is TRBV28; no clear D. The V gene lost 3 bases and the J gene lost 2 bases, with 14 bases spanning the gap. The CDR3 is made up of 16 amino acids. Per germline, CDR1 MDHEN and CDR2 SYDVKM. The CDR3 reads CASSLSAGRSKNIQYF. In DNA, the CDR3 is TGTGCCAGCAGTTTGTCTGCCGGCAGGTCCAAAAACATTCAGTACTTC.

V usage is TRBV2 and J usage is TRBJ2-3, with D unclear. This CDR3 has 18 amino acids. V was clipped by 8 bases and J by 0 bases, with 24 bases between them. CDR1 and CDR2 (germline): SNHLY, FYNNEI. The chain's CDR3 is CASVFSSQITESTDTQYF. Written as DNA, the CDR3 is TGTGCCAGCGTGTTTTCCTCCCAAATAACAGAGAGCACAGATACGCAGTATTTT. The whole variable domain, remainder taken from reference TRBV2 and TRBJ2-3, is EPEVTQTPSHQVTQMGQEVILRCVPISNHLYFYWYRQILGQKVEFLVSFYNNEISEKSEIFDDQFSVERPDGSNFTLKIRSTKLEDSAMYFCASVFSSQITESTDTQYFGPGTRLTVL.

The CDR3: CASSLISPGLAASTDTQYF. The DNA for the CDR3 is TGTGCCAGCAGCTTAATCTCTCCCGGGCTAGCGGCAAGCACAGATACGCAGTATTTT. The chain has TRBV11-2 and TRBJ2-3; TRBD2 matches at 7 bases. The CDR3 spans 19 residues. The trim removed 2 bases at V and 0 bases at J, leaving 14 bases unmatched. Germline V gives CDR1 SGHAT, CDR2 FQNNGV.

The chain joins TRBV5-1 to TRBJ2-1, with a possible D match to TRBD2 (6 bases). Germline loops: CDR1 SGHRS, CDR2 YFSETQ. This CDR3 has 15 amino acids. Trimming removed 4 bases from V and 7 bases from J, with 18 bases in between. CDR3 protein: CASSPAGGFGNEQFF. The CDR3 nucleotides read TGCGCCAGCAGCCCCGCCGGAGGGTTTGGGAATGAGCAGTTCTTC. The whole variable domain, remainder taken from reference TRBV5-1 and TRBJ2-1, is KAGVTQTPRYLIKTRGQQVTLSCSPISGHRSVSWYQQTPGQGLQFLFEYFSETQRNKGNFPGRFSGRQFSNSRSEMNVSTLELGDSALYLCASSPAGGFGNEQFFGPGTRLTVL.

This chain connects TRBV6-1 to TRBJ2-5; 11 positions match TRBD2. Germline assignment: CDR1 MNHNS and CDR2 SASEGT. The junction had 3 bases not matched to a gene; V was cut back by 5 bases and J by 4 bases. CDR3 length: 14 residues. CDR3 sequence: CASSIAGGAETQYF. For the CDR3, the DNA is TGTGCCAGCAGTATAGCGGGAGGGGCAGAGACCCAGTACTTC.